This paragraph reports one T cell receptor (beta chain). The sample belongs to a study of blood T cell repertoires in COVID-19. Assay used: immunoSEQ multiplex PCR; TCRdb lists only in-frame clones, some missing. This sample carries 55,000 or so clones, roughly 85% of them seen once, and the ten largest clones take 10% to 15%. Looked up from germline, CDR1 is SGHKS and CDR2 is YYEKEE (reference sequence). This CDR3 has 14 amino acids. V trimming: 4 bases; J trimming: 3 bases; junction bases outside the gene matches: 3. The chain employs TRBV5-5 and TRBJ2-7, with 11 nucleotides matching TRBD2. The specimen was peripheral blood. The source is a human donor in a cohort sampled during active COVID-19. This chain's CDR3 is CASSTGLAGYEQYF. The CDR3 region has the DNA TGTGCCAGCAGCACCGGACTAGCGGGCTACGAGCAGTACTTC.